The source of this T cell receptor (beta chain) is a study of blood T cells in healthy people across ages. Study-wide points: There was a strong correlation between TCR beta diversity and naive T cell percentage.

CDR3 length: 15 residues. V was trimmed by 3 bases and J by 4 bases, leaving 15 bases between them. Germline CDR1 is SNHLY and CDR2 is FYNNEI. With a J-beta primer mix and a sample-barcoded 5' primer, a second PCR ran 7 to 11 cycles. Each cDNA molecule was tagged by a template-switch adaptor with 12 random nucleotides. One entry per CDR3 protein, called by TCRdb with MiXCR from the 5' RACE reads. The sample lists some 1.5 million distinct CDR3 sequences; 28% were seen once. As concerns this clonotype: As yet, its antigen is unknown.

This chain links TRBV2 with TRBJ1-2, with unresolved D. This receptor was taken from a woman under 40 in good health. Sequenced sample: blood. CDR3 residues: CASSENGRVSYGYTF. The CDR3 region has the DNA TGTGCCAGCAGTGAGAATGGTAGGGTGAGCTATGGCTACACCTTC.